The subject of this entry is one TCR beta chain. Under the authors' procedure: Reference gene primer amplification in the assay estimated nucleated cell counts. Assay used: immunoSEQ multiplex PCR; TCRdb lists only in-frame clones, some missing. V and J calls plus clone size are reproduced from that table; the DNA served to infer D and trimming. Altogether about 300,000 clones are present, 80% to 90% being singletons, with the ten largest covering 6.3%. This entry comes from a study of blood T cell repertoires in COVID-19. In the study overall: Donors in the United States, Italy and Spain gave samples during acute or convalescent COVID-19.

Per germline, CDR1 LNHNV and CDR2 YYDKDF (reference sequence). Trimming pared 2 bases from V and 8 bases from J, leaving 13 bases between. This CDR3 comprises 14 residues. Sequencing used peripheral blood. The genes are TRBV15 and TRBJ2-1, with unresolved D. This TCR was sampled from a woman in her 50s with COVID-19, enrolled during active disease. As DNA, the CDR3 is TGTGCCACCAGCAGACGAAACCCTCCGGATGAGCAGTTCTTC. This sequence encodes CATSRRNPPDEQFF.